A single sample gave rise to the 14 T cell receptor beta chains below, sequenced in a study of blood T cells in healthy people across ages. With a J-beta primer mix and a sample-barcoded 5' primer, a second PCR ran about 7 to 12 cycles. TCRdb re-called the 5' RACE reads with MiXCR, one entry per CDR3 protein. The sample has approximately 760,000 distinct CDR3 sequences, 25% seen once; the top ten hold more than 7.5%. This sample also belongs to another study, concerning T cells of mothers and their children.

The sequencing input was blood. These TCRs come from a boy aged 5-17 years in good health.

In its sample, this clonotype was seen a few times. The V call is TRBV29-1, the J call TRBJ1-2; a possible D gene is TRBD1 (6 bases). CDR1 is SQVTM and CDR2 is ANQGSEA in the germline V gene. The CDR3 totals 13 residues. The V and J ends lost 6 bases and 6 bases respectively, with 17 bases between them. The CDR3 DNA reads TGCAGCGTAGAAACCGGGACACCGAATGGCTACACCTTC. Protein product: CSVETGTPNGYTF.

This clonotype came up a few times. The V call is TRBV9, the J call TRBJ2-5; 11 bases map to TRBD2. The J call may be mistaken, given a closer DNA end match to TRBJ2-1. The CDR3 runs 17 residues. Germline CDR1 and CDR2: SGDLS and YYNGEE. The CDR3 nucleotides are TGTGCCAGCAGCGTAGTAGAGGGGACTAGCGGTTACAATGAGCAGTTCTTC. Protein sequence: CASSVVEGTSGYNEQFF.

The chain joins TRBV2 to TRBJ2-3; TRBD2 matches at 9 bases. The V gene's germline CDR1 is SNHLY and CDR2 FYNNEI. After removal of 2 bases from V and 1 base from J, the junction contained 7 bases not matched to a gene. The CDR3 contains 17 residues. CDR3 loop: CASSEYATSGGTDTQYF. Here the CDR3 DNA reads TGTGCCAGCAGTGAATACGCGACTAGCGGAGGCACAGATACGCAGTATTTT. The entire variable domain, with the rest obtained from reference TRBV2 and TRBJ2-3, is as follows: EPEVTQTPSHQVTQMGQEVILRCVPISNHLYFYWYRQILGQKVEFLVSFYNNEISEKSEIFDDQFSVERPDGSNFTLKIRSTKLEDSAMYFCASSEYATSGGTDTQYFGPGTRLTVL.

This clonotype was seen ten or more times. This sequence joins TRBV4-2 and TRBJ2-7, with D perhaps TRBD1 or TRBD2 (5 bases each). V lost 0 bases and J 0 bases, leaving 12 bases between the germline ends. The CDR3 sequence is 16 residues long. CDR1 is LGHNA, CDR2 YNFKEQ, per germline. CDR3 sequence reads: CASSQEGEQTSYEQYF. The CDR3 DNA is TGTGCCAGCAGCCAAGAGGGGGAACAGACCTCCTACGAGCAGTACTTC.

This clonotype was seen many times. This chain joins TRBV7-2 and TRBJ2-5, with unresolved D. The germline CDR1 and CDR2 sequences are SGHTA and FQGNSA. V shed 1 base and J shed 5 bases, with 11 bases lying between them. The length of the CDR3 is 14 residues. The CDR3 is CASSLGTYNETQYF. The CDR3 DNA follows: TGTGCCAGCAGCTTAGGGACCTATAATGAGACCCAGTACTTC. The full variable domain, completed using reference TRBV7-2 and TRBJ2-5, is GAGVSQSPSNKVTEKGKDVELRCDPISGHTALYWYRQSLGQGLEFLIYFQGNSAPDKSGLPSDRFSAERTGGSVSTLTIQRTQQEDSAVYLCASSLGTYNETQYFGPGTRLLVL.

The genes are TRBV6-2 or TRBV6-3 and TRBJ1-5, with no clear D. Trimming stripped 2 bases from V and 3 bases from J, with 17 bases between. The CDR3 is 17 residues long. In germline, CDR1 is MNHEY, CDR2 SVGEGT. CDR3 bases: TGTGCCAGCAGTTACGATATTCGCGAAGGTTACAATCAGCCCCAGCATTTT. The encoded protein is CASSYDIREGYNQPQHF.

The V call is TRBV29-1, the J call TRBJ2-1; the match to TRBD2 covers 8 bases. CDR1 is SQVTM, CDR2 ANQGSEA, per germline. Unmatched junction bases numbered 9, after V lost 3 bases and J lost 5 bases. The CDR3 spans 15 residues. Here the CDR3 reads CSVEQGSGIHNEQFF. The CDR3 DNA follows: TGCAGCGTTGAGCAGGGTAGCGGGATACACAATGAGCAGTTCTTC.

The chain has TRBV29-1 and TRBJ2-3, with TRBD2 identical over 9 bases. The CDR3 loop spans 19 amino acids. Germline CDR1 reads SQVTM; CDR2 reads ANQGSEA. V trimming: 0 bases; J trimming: 3 bases; junction bases outside the gene matches: 16. The CDR3 DNA follows: TGCAGCGTTGAAGATCATGTAGGTGCTAGCGGGACTATAACAGATACGCAGTATTTT. Translated, it gives CSVEDHVGASGTITDTQYF.

The CDR3 here is CASSFPGQGIETQYF. In DNA form, the CDR3 reads TGTGCCAGCAGCTTTCCGGGACAGGGTATTGAGACCCAGTACTTC. The rearrangement uses TRBV7-9 and TRBJ2-5, with 9 nucleotides matching TRBD1. This CDR3 comprises 15 residues. The V gene end was trimmed by 3 bases and the J gene end by 5 bases; junction bases not matched to a gene: 7. Germline V gene lookup returns CDR1 SEHNR and CDR2 FQNEAQ (reference sequence).

V is TRBV11-2 and J is TRBJ2-5, with 8 bases fitting TRBD1. Germline lookup yields CDR1 SGHAT and CDR2 FQNNGV. CDR3 length: 16 residues. Losses at the gene ends were 3 bases for V and 4 bases for J; bases not matched to a gene: 10. The CDR3 DNA reads as TGTGCCAGCAGCTTGGCGACAGGGGTGTCTGGAGAGACCCAGTACTTC. This translates into CASSLATGVSGETQYF.

This chain links TRBV20-1 with TRBJ2-7; D may correspond to TRBD1 or TRBD2 (6 bases each). This CDR3 region has 12 residues. The V gene's germline CDR1 is DFQATT and CDR2 SNEGSKA (reference sequence). Trimming pared 6 bases from V and 10 bases from J, leaving 19 bases between. The CDR3 spells CSARTPGAEQYF. The CDR3 nucleotides read TGCAGTGCCCGGACACCGGGGGCGGAACAGTACTTC.

This clonotype showed up just a few times. The CDR3: CSVERQNNNEQFF. In nucleotides, the CDR3 is TGCAGCGTTGAAAGGCAGAACAACAATGAGCAGTTCTTC. The chain employs TRBV29-1 and TRBJ2-1, with D hard to call. The V and J ends lost 2 bases and 5 bases respectively, with 10 bases between them. Germline loops: CDR1 SQVTM, CDR2 ANQGSEA. This CDR3 has 13 amino acids.

This clonotype was seen many times. A junction boundary mismatches the germline segment, possibly from a read error. J is TRBJ2-5 and V is TRBV7-3; TRBD2 might be the D (6 bases). CDR3 size: 14 residues. The V gene's germline CDR1 is SGHTA and CDR2 FQGTGA. CDR3 DNA sequence: TGCGCCAGCAGCTCTTCGGGGGTTGGAGAGACCCAGTACTTC. As protein: CASSSSGVGETQYF. The complete variable domain, with remaining parts taken from reference TRBV7-3 and TRBJ2-5, reads GAGVSQTPSNKVTEKGKYVELRCDPISGHTALYWYRQSLGQGPEFLIYFQGTGAADDSGLPNDRFFAVRPEGSVSTLKIQRTERGDSAVYLCASSSSGVGETQYFGPGTRLLVL.

This clonotype has a handful of counts. This chain uses TRBV24-1 with TRBJ2-1; the D gene is possibly TRBD2 (6 bases). Trimming took 4 bases from V and 0 from J, leaving 9 bases between them. This CDR3 contains 15 residues. Per germline, CDR1 KGHDR and CDR2 SFDVKD. This CDR3 reads CATSEGGFSYNEQFF. The CDR3 DNA sequence: TGTGCCACCAGTGAGGGGGGTTTCTCCTACAATGAGCAGTTCTTC.